This T cell receptor (beta chain) was identified during a study of cytomegalovirus exposure and HLA in healthy donors. At sampling all donors were nominally healthy, likely with unrecorded immune exposures. The study's findings and limits: V- and J-gene trimming of TCR beta was linked (in a later analysis) to a missense DCLRE1C variant. Confirmation was obtained in vitro that a few CMV-associated chains are specific for CMV antigens.

V was cut by 9 bases and J by 3 bases, with 11 bases left in between. This CDR3 comprises 12 residues. The PCR made use of 60 Vbeta and 13 Jbeta primers. Assay: immunoSEQ multiplex PCR; the TCRdb copy retains only in-frame clones and omits some. This table has about 62,000 clones, more than 70% appearing once. In regard to this clone: Its specificity is unknown.

This chain uses TRBV23-1 with TRBJ1-2; D is unresolved. TRBV23-1 is an ORF; its function is uncertain. The sample taken for sequencing was PBMCs. This sequence originates from a man younger than 35 in good health and CMV-seronegative. The CDR3 protein is CARDGVDYGYTF. As DNA, the CDR3 is TGCGCCAGGGACGGGGTCGACTATGGCTACACCTTC.